This TCR beta chain was profiled in a study of cytomegalovirus exposure and HLA in healthy donors. Turning to the study itself: An analysis done earlier identified 117 million unique TCR beta sequences from 190 million or so T cells. General study results and limits: An analysis done earlier found most TCR beta V segments productive about 90% or about 30% of the time.

The primer mix had 60 Vbeta and 13 Jbeta primers. The method was immunoSEQ multiplex PCR; TCRdb's version includes in-frame clones alone and lacks a portion of them. The data hold approximately 44,000 clones, with approximately 75% observed a single time. The CDR3 has 14 amino acids. Germline loops: CDR1 MNHEY, CDR2 SVGAGI. Trimming left V 6 bases short and J 0 bases short, with 8 bases between. In regard to this clone: Its antigen is unknown.

The genes are TRBV6-5 and TRBJ2-2; no clear D gene. The TCR sequence derives from a young man in good health and CMV-seronegative. Sequencing used PBMCs. DNA for the CDR3: TGTGCCAGCAGCGAGTTGTCGAACACCGGGGAGCTGTTTTTT. Protein sequence: CASSELSNTGELFF.